This is a list of T cell receptor beta chains from one sample in a study of T cells in Graves' hyperthyroidism and ophthalmopathy. TCRdb independently ran MiXCR on the multiplex PCR reads; one entry per CDR3 protein. Of 360,000 or so distinct CDR3 sequences in the sample, 19% were seen once. The sequenced material came from blood. The source of these receptors is a woman aged 18-29 years with Graves' hyperthyroidism. Both conserved end residues are part of each CDR3. Fields, in order: CDR3 DNA, CDR3 protein, clone size, J gene, D gene, V gene. D genes are given only for firm matches. Only some rows state a clone size, as once, few, many or a class for expanded clones.

TGTGCCAGCAGCAGGACTATAGGCTACACCTTC,CASSRTIGYTF,once,TRBJ1-2,NA,TRBV7-2
TGCAGTGCGGAACAGGGGGGAAATCAGCCCCAGCATTTT,CSAEQGGNQPQHF,NA,TRBJ1-5,TRBD1,TRBV20-1
TGTGCCAGCAGTTTTAGACCCGGCCCTCAGCCCCAGCATTTT,CASSFRPGPQPQHF,many,TRBJ1-5,NA,TRBV7-8
TGTGCCAGCAGCCAATCGGACAGGCGCTCTGGAAACACCATATATTTT,CASSQSDRRSGNTIYF,few,TRBJ1-3,TRBD1,TRBV3-1
TGTGCCAGCAATCAAGGGGACGAGCAGTACTTC,CASNQGDEQYF,many,TRBJ2-7,NA,TRBV6-1
TGTGCCAGCAGCTTAGTCGTGGATCAGCCCCAGCATTTT,CASSLVVDQPQHF,many,TRBJ1-5,NA,TRBV7-2
TGTGCCACCAGCAGAGATTTAGGGGTTCGTGGCTACACCTTC,CATSRDLGVRGYTF,many,TRBJ1-2,NA,TRBV15
TGTGCCAGCAGCCCTCTTGGGGGGGACAATCAGCCCCAGCATTTT,CASSPLGGDNQPQHF,many,TRBJ1-5,NA,TRBV6-1
TGCAGTGCTAGAGATTTTTTTGAGGGACAGGCCTACGAGCAGTACTTC,CSARDFFEGQAYEQYF,many,TRBJ2-7,TRBD1,TRBV20-1
TGCGCCAGCAGCGCCCTAACAGGGAATCCTGGGCTAGGCACTGAAGCTTTCTTT,CASSALTGNPGLGTEAFF,NA,TRBJ1-1,NA,TRBV5-1